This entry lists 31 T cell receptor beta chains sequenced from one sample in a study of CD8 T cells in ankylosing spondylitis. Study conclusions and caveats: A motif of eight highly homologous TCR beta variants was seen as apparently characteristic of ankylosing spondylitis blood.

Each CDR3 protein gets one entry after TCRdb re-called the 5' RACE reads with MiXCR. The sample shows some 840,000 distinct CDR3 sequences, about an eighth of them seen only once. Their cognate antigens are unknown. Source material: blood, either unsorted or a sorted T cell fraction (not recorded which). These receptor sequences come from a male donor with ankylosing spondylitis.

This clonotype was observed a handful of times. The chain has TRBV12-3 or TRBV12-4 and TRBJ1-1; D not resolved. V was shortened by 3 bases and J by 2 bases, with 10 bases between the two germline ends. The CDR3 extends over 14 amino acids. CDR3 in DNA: TGTGCCAGCAGTTTTAACACAAGAAACACTGAAGCTTTCTTT. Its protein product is CASSFNTRNTEAFF.

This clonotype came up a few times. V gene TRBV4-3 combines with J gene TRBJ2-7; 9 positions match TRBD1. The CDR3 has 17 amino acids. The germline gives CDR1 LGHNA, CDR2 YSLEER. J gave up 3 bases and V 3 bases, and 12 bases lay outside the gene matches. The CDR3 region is CASSHYTRDRVNYEQYF. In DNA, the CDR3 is TGCGCCAGCAGCCACTACACCCGGGACAGGGTGAACTACGAGCAGTACTTC.

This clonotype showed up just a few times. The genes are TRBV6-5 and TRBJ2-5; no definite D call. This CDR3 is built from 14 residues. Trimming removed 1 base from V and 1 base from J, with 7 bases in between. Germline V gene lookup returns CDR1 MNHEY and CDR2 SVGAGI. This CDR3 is CASSYWVGQETQYF. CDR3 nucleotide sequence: TGTGCCAGCAGTTACTGGGTGGGCCAAGAGACCCAGTACTTC.

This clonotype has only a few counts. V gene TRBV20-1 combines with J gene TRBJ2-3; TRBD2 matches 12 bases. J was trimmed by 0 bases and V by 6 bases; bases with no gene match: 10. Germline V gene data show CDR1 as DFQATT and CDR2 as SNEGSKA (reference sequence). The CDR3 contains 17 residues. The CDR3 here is CSARASGGAASTDTQYF. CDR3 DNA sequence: TGCAGTGCCAGGGCTAGCGGGGGGGCCGCTAGCACAGATACGCAGTATTTT.

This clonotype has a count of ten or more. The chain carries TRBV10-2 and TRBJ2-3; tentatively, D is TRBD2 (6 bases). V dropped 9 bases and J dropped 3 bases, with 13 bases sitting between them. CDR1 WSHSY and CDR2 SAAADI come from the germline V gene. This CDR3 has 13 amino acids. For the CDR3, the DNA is TGCGCCAGTTTGCGGGGCGGTACAGATACGCAGTATTTT. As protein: CASLRGGTDTQYF.

The CDR3 DNA reads as TGCAGTGCTAGAGGTCACCGACAGGGGGCCACTGAAGCTTTCTTT. Amino acids: CSARGHRQGATEAFF. The J gene is TRBJ1-1, the V gene TRBV20-1; 10 bases map to TRBD1. This CDR3 is built from 15 residues. Germline V gives CDR1 DFQATT, CDR2 SNEGSKA (reference sequence). V was clipped by 1 base and J by 4 bases; unmatched bases: 6.

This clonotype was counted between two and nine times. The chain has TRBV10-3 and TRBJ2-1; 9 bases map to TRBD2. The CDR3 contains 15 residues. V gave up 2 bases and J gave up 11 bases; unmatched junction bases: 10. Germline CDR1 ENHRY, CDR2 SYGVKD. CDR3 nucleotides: TGTGCCATCAGTGAGACCCAGGGCGGGAGGGTTAAGCAGTTCTTC. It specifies CAISETQGGRVKQFF.

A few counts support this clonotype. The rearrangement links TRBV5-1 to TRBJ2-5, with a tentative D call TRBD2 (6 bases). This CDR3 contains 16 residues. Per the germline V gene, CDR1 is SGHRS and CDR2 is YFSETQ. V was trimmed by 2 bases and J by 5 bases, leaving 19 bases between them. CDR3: CASSFSGDLVSETQYF. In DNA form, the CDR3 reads TGCGCCAGCAGCTTCTCGGGGGACTTAGTGTCCGAGACCCAGTACTTC.

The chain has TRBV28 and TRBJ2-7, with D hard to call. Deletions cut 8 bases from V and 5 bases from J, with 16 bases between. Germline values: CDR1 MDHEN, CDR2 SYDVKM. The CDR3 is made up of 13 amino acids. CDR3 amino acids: CASLRPFGHEQYF. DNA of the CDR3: TGTGCCAGCCTTCGGCCGTTCGGCCACGAGCAGTACTTC.

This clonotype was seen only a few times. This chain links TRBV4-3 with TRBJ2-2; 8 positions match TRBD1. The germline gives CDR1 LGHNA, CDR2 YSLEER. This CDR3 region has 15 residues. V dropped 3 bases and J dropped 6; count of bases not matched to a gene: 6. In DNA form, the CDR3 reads TGCGCCAGCAGCCAGGGCCAACAGGGGGCCGGGGAGCTGTTTTTT. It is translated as CASSQGQQGAGELFF.

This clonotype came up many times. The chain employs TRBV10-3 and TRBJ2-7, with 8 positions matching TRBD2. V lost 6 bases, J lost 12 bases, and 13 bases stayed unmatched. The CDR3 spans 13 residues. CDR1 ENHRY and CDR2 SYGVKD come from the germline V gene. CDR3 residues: CAISQPQGLAAYF. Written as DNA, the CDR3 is TGTGCCATCAGCCAACCCCAAGGACTAGCTGCGTACTTC.

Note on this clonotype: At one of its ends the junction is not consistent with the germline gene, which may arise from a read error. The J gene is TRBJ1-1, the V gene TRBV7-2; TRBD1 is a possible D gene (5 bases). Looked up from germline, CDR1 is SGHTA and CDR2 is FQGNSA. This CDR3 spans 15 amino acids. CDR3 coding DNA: TGTGCAAGCAGTTCGTGGGGCGGAATGAACACTGAAGCTTTCTTT. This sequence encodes CASSSWGGMNTEAFF.

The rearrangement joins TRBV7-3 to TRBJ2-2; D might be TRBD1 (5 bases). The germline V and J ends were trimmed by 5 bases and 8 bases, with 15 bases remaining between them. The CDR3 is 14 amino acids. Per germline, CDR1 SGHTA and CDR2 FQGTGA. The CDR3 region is CASSPGWGAGELFF. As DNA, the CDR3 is TGTGCCAGCAGCCCAGGGTGGGGCGCAGGGGAGCTGTTTTTT. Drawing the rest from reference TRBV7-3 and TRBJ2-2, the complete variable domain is GAGVSQTPSNKVTEKGKYVELRCDPISGHTALYWYRQSLGQGPEFLIYFQGTGAADDSGLPNDRFFAVRPEGSVSTLKIQRTERGDSAVYLCASSPGWGAGELFFGEGSRLTVL.

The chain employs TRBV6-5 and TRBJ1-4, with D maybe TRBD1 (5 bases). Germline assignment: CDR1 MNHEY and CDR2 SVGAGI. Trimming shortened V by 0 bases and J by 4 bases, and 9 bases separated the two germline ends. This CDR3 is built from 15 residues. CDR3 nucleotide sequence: TGTGCCAGCAGTTACTCCAGGGTCGATAATGAAAAACTGTTTTTT. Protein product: CASSYSRVDNEKLFF.

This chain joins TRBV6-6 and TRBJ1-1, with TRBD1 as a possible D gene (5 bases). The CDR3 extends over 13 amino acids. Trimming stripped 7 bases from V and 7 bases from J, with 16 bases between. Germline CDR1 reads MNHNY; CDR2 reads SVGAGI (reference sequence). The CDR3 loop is CASTFGGGIEAFF. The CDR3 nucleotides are TGTGCCAGCACCTTTGGGGGGGGGATTGAAGCTTTCTTT.

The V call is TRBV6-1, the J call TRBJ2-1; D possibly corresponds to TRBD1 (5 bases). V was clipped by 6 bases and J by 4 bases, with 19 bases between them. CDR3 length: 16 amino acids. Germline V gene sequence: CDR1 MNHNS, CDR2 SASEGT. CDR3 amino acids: CASSRQGVLGYNEQFF. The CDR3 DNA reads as TGTGCCAGCAGCCGCCAAGGGGTCCTAGGATACAATGAGCAGTTCTTC.

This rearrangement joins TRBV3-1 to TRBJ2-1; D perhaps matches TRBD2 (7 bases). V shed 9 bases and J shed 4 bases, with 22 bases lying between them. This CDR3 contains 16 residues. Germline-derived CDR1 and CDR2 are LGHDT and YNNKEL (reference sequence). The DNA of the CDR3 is TGTGCCAGTAAATCTCAAAGGGGGGGTCTGTACAATGAGCAGTTCTTC. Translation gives CASKSQRGGLYNEQFF.

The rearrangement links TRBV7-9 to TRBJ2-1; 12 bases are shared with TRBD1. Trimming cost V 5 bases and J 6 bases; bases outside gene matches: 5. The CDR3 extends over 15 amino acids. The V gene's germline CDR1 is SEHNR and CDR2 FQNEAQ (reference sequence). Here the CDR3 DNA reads TGTGCCAGCAGCGAGGGACAGGGGGCCCTCAATGAGCAGTTCTTC. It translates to CASSEGQGALNEQFF.

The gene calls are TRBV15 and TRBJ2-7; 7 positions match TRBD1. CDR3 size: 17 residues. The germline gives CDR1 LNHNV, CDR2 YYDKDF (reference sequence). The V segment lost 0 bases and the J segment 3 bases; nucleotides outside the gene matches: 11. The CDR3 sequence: CATSRDPPGQRNYEQYF. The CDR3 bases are TGTGCCACCAGCAGAGATCCGCCGGGACAGAGAAACTACGAGCAGTACTTC.

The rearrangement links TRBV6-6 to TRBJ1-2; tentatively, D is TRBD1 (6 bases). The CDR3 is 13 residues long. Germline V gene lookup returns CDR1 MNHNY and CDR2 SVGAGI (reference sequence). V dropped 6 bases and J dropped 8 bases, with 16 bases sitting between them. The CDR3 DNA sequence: TGTGCCAGCAGATCCGGACAGTCCCTCGGCTACACCTTC. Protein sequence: CASRSGQSLGYTF.

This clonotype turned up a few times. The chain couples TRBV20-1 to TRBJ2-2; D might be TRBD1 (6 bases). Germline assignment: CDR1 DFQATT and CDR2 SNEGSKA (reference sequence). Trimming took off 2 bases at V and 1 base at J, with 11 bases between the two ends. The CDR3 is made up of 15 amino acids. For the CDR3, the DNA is TGCAGTGCTAGACGGGACAACCGGAACACCGGGGAGCTGTTTTTT. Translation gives CSARRDNRNTGELFF.

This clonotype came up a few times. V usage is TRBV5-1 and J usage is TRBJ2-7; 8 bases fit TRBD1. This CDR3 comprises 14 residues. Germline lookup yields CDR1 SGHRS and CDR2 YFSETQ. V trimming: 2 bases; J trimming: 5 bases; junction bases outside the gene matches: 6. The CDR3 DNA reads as TGCGCCAGCAGCTTATGGACAGGGCTAAACGAGCAGTACTTC. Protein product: CASSLWTGLNEQYF.

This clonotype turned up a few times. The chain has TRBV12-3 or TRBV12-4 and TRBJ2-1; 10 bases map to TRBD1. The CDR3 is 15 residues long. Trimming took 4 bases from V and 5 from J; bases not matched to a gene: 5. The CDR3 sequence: CASSYGQGGDNEQFF. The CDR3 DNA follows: TGTGCCAGCAGTTACGGACAGGGGGGGGACAATGAGCAGTTCTTC.

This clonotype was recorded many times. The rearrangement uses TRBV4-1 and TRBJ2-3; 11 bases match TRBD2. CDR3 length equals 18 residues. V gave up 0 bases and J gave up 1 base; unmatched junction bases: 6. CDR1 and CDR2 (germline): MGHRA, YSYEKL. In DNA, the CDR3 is TGCGCCAGCAGCCAAGAATGGGCGACTAGCGGGGGCACAGATACGCAGTATTTT. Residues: CASSQEWATSGGTDTQYF.

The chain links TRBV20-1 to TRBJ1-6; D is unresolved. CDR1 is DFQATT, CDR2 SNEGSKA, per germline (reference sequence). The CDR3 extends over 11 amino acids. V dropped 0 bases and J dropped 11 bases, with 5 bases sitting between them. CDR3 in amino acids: CSAREYPPLHF. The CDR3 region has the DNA TGCAGTGCTAGAGAGTATCCACCCCTCCACTTT.

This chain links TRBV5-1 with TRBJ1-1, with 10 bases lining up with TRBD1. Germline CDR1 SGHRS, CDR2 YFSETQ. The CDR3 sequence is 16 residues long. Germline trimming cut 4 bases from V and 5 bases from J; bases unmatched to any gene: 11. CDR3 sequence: CASSLGLGTGDTEAFF. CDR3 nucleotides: TGCGCCAGCAGCCTCGGCCTAGGGACAGGGGATACTGAAGCTTTCTTT.

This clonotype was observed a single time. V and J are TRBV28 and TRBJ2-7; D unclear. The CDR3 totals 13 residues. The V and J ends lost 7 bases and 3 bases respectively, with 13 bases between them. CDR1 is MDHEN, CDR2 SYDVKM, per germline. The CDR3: CASTPGPNYEQYF. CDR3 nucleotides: TGTGCCAGCACCCCCGGGCCCAACTACGAGCAGTACTTC. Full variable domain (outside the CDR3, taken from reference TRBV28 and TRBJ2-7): DVKVTQSSRYLVKRTGEKVFLECVQDMDHENMFWYRQDPGLGLRLIYFSYDVKMKEKGDIPEGYSVSREKKERFSLILESASTNQTSMYLCASTPGPNYEQYFGPGTRLTVT.

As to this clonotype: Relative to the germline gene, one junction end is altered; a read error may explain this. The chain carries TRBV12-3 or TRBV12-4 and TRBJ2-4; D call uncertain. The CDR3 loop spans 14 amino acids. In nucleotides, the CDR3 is TGTGCCAGCAGTTCGACGGGTACCAAAAACATTCAGTATTTC. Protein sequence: CASSSTGTKNIQYF.

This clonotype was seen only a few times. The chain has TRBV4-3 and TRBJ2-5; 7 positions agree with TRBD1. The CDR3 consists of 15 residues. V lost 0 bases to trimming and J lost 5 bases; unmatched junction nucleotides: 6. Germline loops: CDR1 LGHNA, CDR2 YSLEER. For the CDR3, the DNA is TGCGCCAGCAGCCAAGAAATACAGGGGATGGAGACCCAGTACTTC. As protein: CASSQEIQGMETQYF.

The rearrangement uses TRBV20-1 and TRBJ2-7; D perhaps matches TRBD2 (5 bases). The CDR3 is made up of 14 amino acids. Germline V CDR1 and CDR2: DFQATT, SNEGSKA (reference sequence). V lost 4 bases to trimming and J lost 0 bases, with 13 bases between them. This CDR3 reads CSAIGLVSSYEQYF. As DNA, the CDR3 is TGCAGTGCTATCGGACTCGTGAGCTCCTACGAGCAGTACTTC.

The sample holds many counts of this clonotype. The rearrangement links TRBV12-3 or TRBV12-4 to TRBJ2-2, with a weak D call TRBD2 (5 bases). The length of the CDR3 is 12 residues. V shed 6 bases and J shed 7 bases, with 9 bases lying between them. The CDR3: CASSPEGGELFF. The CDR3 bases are TGTGCCAGCAGCCCCGAGGGCGGGGAGCTGTTTTTT.